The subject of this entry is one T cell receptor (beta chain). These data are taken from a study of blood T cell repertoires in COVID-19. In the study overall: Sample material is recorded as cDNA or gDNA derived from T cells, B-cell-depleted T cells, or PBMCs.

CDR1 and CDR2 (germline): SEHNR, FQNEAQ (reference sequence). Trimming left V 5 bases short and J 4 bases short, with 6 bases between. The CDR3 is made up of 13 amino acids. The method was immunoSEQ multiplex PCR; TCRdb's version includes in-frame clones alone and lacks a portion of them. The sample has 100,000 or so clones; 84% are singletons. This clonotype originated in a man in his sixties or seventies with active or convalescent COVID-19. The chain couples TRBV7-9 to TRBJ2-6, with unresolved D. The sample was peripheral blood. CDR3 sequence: CASSLAGANVLTF. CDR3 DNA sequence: TGTGCCAGCAGCCTGGCCGGGGCCAACGTCCTGACTTTC.